These 24 T cell receptor beta chains were sequenced from one sample in a study of T-cell reconstitution after alpha-beta-depleted transplantation in children. Construction of the TCRbeta library involved unique molecular identifiers. Each CDR3 protein gets one entry after TCRdb re-called the PCR reads with MiXCR. Among hundreds of thousands of distinct CDR3 sequences listed, under 15% were seen once. The material was PBMCs, obtained before TCRalphabeta/CD19-depleted stem cell transplant. The receptors were sampled from a girl between 2 and 10 years old with congenital amegakaryocytic thrombocytopenia, due to receive a stem cell transplant.

This clonotype was counted ten times or more. This chain links TRBV5-5 with TRBJ2-5; no clear D gene. Germline CDR1 is SGHKS and CDR2 is YYEKEE (reference sequence). V was shortened by 4 bases and J by 2 bases, with 12 bases between the two germline ends. This CDR3 is built from 14 residues. As DNA, the CDR3 is TGTGCCAGCAGCGCGCCCTCGAGTCAAGAGACCCAGTACTTC. This sequence encodes CASSAPSSQETQYF.

In its sample, this clonotype was seen many times. This sequence joins TRBV11-3 and TRBJ1-2; D may be TRBD1 (5 bases). CDR1 and CDR2 from the germline V gene are SGHNT and YENEEA. The CDR3 contains 14 residues. Trimming left V 7 bases short and J 6 bases short, with 18 bases between. CDR3 nucleotides: TGTGCCAGCACCAAGGGGCAGGACCGTAATGGCTACACCTTC. Protein sequence: CASTKGQDRNGYTF.

The rearrangement uses TRBV5-1 and TRBJ2-7; 7 nucleotides line up with TRBD1. This CDR3 has 13 residues. V shed 5 bases and J 3 bases; nucleotides not matched to a gene: 5. Germline CDR1 SGHRS, CDR2 YFSETQ. The CDR3 nucleotides are TGCGCCAGCAGATACGACAGGGACTACGAGCAGTACTTC. This encodes CASRYDRDYEQYF.

This clonotype showed up just a few times. The rearrangement joins TRBV20-1 to TRBJ2-5; D unclear. Deletions cut 3 bases from V and 4 bases from J, with 12 bases between. Germline V gene data show CDR1 as DFQATT and CDR2 as SNEGSKA (reference sequence). This CDR3 comprises 13 residues. CDR3 bases: TGCAGTGCTAGTGGCCAATTCGCAGAGACCCAGTACTTC. As protein: CSASGQFAETQYF.

The table lists this clonotype with a few counts. The rearrangement links TRBV20-1 to TRBJ2-1; the match to TRBD2 covers 10 bases. The junction had 13 bases not matched to a gene; V was cut back by 3 bases and J by 8 bases. CDR3 length: 16 amino acids. Looked up from germline, CDR1 is DFQATT and CDR2 is SNEGSKA (reference sequence). The CDR3 sequence is CSASYGTSVAVDEQFF. CDR3 nucleotides: TGCAGTGCTAGCTATGGGACTAGCGTCGCGGTCGATGAGCAGTTCTTC.

This clonotype occurred many times. This chain uses TRBV20-1 with TRBJ1-2, with unresolved D. Germline V gene data show CDR1 as DFQATT and CDR2 as SNEGSKA (reference sequence). V lost 3 bases and J 6 bases, leaving 11 bases between the germline ends. CDR3 length: 12 residues. Here the CDR3 DNA reads TGCAGTGCTAGGTTCGGAGGTCATGGCTACACCTTC. This sequence encodes CSARFGGHGYTF.

V gene TRBV4-2 combines with J gene TRBJ1-1; 9 nucleotides line up with TRBD1. The CDR3 covers 14 residues. Germline V gene lookup returns CDR1 LGHNA and CDR2 YNFKEQ. The V segment lost 1 base and the J segment 4 bases; nucleotides outside the gene matches: 1. This chain's CDR3 is CASSQGDRVTEAFF. The CDR3 DNA reads TGTGCCAGCAGCCAAGGGGACAGGGTCACTGAAGCTTTCTTT.

This clonotype was counted ten times or more. The V call is TRBV20-1, the J call TRBJ2-1; D possibly corresponds to TRBD2 (5 bases). V lost 5 bases to trimming and J lost 0 bases, with 11 bases between them. The CDR3 is 14 residues long. CDR1 and CDR2 (germline): DFQATT, SNEGSKA (reference sequence). The CDR3 nucleotides read TGCAGTGCTCCCGGACTCAGCTCCTACAATGAGCAGTTCTTC. Encoded protein: CSAPGLSSYNEQFF.

The chain's CDR3 is CASSEAQWTVNQPQHF. CDR3 DNA: TGTGCCAGCAGTGAAGCGCAGTGGACAGTCAATCAGCCCCAGCATTTT. The chain couples TRBV6-1 to TRBJ1-5; TRBD1 is a possible D gene (6 bases). Deletions cut 0 bases from V and 3 bases from J, with 12 bases between. CDR3 length: 16 amino acids. The germline gives CDR1 MNHNS, CDR2 SASEGT.

This clonotype appeared many times. The chain employs TRBV12-3 or TRBV12-4 and TRBJ2-7, with a weak D call TRBD2 (5 bases). This CDR3 spans 11 amino acids. Trimming stripped 8 bases from V and 6 bases from J, with 11 bases between. The CDR3 loop reads CASGEGGEQYF. CDR3 coding DNA: TGTGCCAGCGGTGAAGGAGGCGAGCAGTACTTC.

Ten or more counts support this clonotype. The genes are TRBV5-5 and TRBJ2-1; tentatively, D is TRBD2 (6 bases). V was cut by 4 bases and J by 5 bases, with 19 bases left in between. There are 16 residues in the CDR3. CDR1 and CDR2 from the germline V gene are SGHKS and YYEKEE (reference sequence). The DNA for the CDR3 is TGTGCCAGCAGCCACCATTCGGGAGAGCTCAACAATGAGCAGTTCTTC. This sequence encodes CASSHHSGELNNEQFF.

This clonotype occurred a few times. V and J are TRBV3-1 and TRBJ1-2; D might be TRBD1 (5 bases). CDR3 length equals 12 residues. Germline V gene sequence: CDR1 LGHDT, CDR2 YNNKEL (reference sequence). The V end lost 1 base, the J end lost 6 bases, and 6 bases lay between the germline ends. CDR3 residues: CASSQGQNGYTF. The CDR3 bases are TGTGCCAGCAGCCAAGGACAGAATGGCTACACCTTC.

The J gene is TRBJ2-3, the V gene TRBV20-1, with no clear D. The CDR3 runs to 11 residues. V was cut by 6 bases and J by 6 bases, with 10 bases left in between. Germline V gene lookup returns CDR1 DFQATT and CDR2 SNEGSKA (reference sequence). This CDR3 is CSAQHTDTQYF. The CDR3 bases are TGCAGTGCCCAACACACGGATACGCAGTATTTT.

This clonotype was detected ten times or more. The chain links TRBV6-2 or TRBV6-3 to TRBJ2-5; 9 nucleotides align to TRBD1. Germline-derived CDR1 and CDR2 are MNHEY and SVGEGT. V shed 8 bases and J 3 bases; nucleotides not matched to a gene: 4. The CDR3 has 13 amino acids. CDR3: CASYRQGEETQYF. The CDR3 DNA reads TGTGCCAGCTATAGACAGGGGGAAGAGACCCAGTACTTC.

The sample holds many counts of this clonotype. CDR3 DNA: TGTGCCAGCAGCGTAGGGACCCGTGCTTTTAATGAAAAACTGTTTTTT. Residues: CASSVGTRAFNEKLFF. The V and J genes are TRBV9 and TRBJ1-4; D remains unclear. V gave up 0 bases and J gave up 4 bases, with 13 bases separating them. This CDR3 has 16 amino acids. CDR1 is SGDLS, CDR2 YYNGEE, per germline.

This clonotype was seen a handful of times. The chain combines TRBV9 with TRBJ2-1, with 9 bases aligning to TRBD2. Germline assignment: CDR1 SGDLS and CDR2 YYNGEE. The ends lost 2 bases at V and 5 bases at J; junction bases unmatched: 5. The CDR3 consists of 15 residues. The CDR3 reads CASSVAGGPNNEQFF. The CDR3 DNA sequence: TGTGCCAGCAGCGTCGCGGGAGGGCCGAACAATGAGCAGTTCTTC.

At least ten counts were recorded for this clonotype. The V and J genes are TRBV5-6 and TRBJ2-2; D call uncertain. V gave up 0 bases and J gave up 4 bases, with 4 bases separating them. Germline V CDR1 and CDR2: SGHDT, YYEEEE. This CDR3 has 13 residues. The CDR3 nucleotides read TGTGCCAGCAGCTTGGACCTCACCGGGGAGCTGTTTTTT. This encodes CASSLDLTGELFF.

This chain uses TRBV7-9 with TRBJ1-1; no clear D gene. This CDR3 has 14 amino acids. Trimming left V 0 bases short and J 6 bases short, with 11 bases between. CDR1 is SEHNR, CDR2 FQNEAQ, per germline (reference sequence). The CDR3 coding sequence is TGTGCCAGCAGCTTAGCGCCTGGGAATTCTGAAGCTTTCTTT. Its protein is CASSLAPGNSEAFF.

This clonotype was seen more than once but under ten times. J is TRBJ2-2 and V is TRBV9, with 11 bases lining up with TRBD2. From germline, CDR1 is SGDLS and CDR2 YYNGEE. The CDR3 consists of 19 residues. The J segment lost 4 bases and the V segment lost 0 bases, leaving 11 bases of the junction unmatched. The CDR3 coding sequence is TGTGCCAGCAGCGTAGGACCAACTAGCGGGAGAATTCCCACCGGGGAGCTGTTTTTT. Protein product: CASSVGPTSGRIPTGELFF.

This clonotype was seen at least ten times. The V call is TRBV5-6, the J call TRBJ2-7; D remains ambiguous. Trimming cost V 3 bases and J 5 bases, with 12 bases left between them. The CDR3 extends over 13 amino acids. Germline V gene lookup returns CDR1 SGHDT and CDR2 YYEEEE. CDR3 protein: CASSSPYPDEQYF. In DNA form, the CDR3 reads TGTGCCAGCAGCTCTCCATATCCCGACGAGCAGTACTTC.

This clonotype was observed a handful of times. This rearrangement joins TRBV24-1 to TRBJ1-1; D is possibly TRBD1 (5 bases). The CDR3 loop spans 15 amino acids. Germline values: CDR1 KGHDR, CDR2 SFDVKD. Trimming took off 4 bases at V and 2 bases at J, with 13 bases between the two ends. This CDR3 is CATSESRGRNTEAFF. The CDR3 DNA sequence: TGTGCCACCAGTGAAAGTCGGGGCCGTAACACTGAAGCTTTCTTT.

The sample holds many counts of this clonotype. V usage is TRBV12-3 or TRBV12-4 and J usage is TRBJ2-3; perhaps TRBD2 as D (5 bases). This CDR3 has 15 residues. Trimming took off 3 bases at V and 4 bases at J, with 14 bases between the two ends. For the CDR3, the DNA is TGTGCCAGCAGTTTGGGGTCGAGGGTAGCAGATACGCAGTATTTT. As protein: CASSLGSRVADTQYF.

This sequence joins TRBV14 and TRBJ2-1; perhaps TRBD2 as D (5 bases). V lost 5 bases and J lost 15, with 14 bases in between. CDR1 is SGHDN and CDR2 is FVKESK in the germline V gene. The CDR3 sequence is 11 residues long. The DNA for the CDR3 is TGTGCCAGCAGCGAGGGCTTTGCCATGTTCTTC. It specifies CASSEGFAMFF.

This clonotype showed up just a few times. The chain links TRBV3-1 to TRBJ2-7; TRBD1 aligns across 11 bases. The CDR3 has 12 amino acids. Trimming removed 8 bases from V and 3 bases from J; junction bases left unmatched: 0. Germline-derived CDR1 and CDR2 are LGHDT and YNNKEL (reference sequence). CDR3 sequence reads: CASGTGGYEQYF. The CDR3 DNA reads as TGTGCCAGCGGGACAGGGGGCTACGAGCAGTACTTC.